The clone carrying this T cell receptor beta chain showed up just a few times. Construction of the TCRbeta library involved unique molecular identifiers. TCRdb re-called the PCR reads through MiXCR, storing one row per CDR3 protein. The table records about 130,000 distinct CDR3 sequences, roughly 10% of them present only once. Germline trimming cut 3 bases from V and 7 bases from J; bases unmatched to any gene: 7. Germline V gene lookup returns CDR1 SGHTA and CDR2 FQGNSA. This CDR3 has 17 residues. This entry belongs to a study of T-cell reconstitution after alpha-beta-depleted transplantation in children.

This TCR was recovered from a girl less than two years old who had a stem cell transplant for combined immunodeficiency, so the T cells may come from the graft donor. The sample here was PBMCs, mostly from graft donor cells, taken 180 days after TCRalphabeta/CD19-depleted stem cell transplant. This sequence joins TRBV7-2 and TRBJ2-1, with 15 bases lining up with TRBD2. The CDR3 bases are TGTGCCAGCAGCTTTTTGCCGGGGACTAGCGGGAGGAATGAGCAGTTCTTC. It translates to CASSFLPGTSGRNEQFF. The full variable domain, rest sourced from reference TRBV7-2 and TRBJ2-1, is GAGVSQSPSNKVTEKGKDVELRCDPISGHTALYWYRQSLGQGLEFLIYFQGNSAPDKSGLPSDRFSAERTGGSVSTLTIQRTQQEDSAVYLCASSFLPGTSGRNEQFFGPGTRLTVL.